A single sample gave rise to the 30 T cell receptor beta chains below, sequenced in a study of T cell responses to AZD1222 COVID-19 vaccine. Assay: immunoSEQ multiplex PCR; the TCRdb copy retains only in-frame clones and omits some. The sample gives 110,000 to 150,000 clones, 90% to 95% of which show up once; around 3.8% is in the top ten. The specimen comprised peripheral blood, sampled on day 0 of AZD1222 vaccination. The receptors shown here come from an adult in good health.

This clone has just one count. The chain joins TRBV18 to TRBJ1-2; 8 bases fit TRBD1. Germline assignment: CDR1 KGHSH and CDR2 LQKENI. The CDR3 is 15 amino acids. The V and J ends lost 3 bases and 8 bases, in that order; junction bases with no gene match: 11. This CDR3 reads CASSPRDRRTWGYTF. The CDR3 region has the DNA TGTGCCAGCTCACCGAGGGACAGGAGGACTTGGGGCTACACCTTC. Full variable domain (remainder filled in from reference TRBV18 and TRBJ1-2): NAGVMQNPRHLVRRRGQEARLRCSPMKGHSHVYWYRQLPEEGLKFMVYLQKENIIDESGMPKERFSAEFPKEGPSILRIQQVVRGDSAAYFCASSPRDRRTWGYTFGSGTRLTVV.

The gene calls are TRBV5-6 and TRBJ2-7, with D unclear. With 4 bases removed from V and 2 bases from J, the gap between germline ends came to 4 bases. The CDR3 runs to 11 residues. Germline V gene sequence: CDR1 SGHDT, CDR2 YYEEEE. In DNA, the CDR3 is TGTGCCAGCAGCCTTACCTACGAGCAGTACTTC. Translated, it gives CASSLTYEQYF.

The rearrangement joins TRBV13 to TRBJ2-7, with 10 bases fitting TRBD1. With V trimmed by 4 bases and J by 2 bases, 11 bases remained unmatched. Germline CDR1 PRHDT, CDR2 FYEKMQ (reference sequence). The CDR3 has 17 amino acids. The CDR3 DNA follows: TGTGCCAGCAGCTCCTGGCCCGGGACAGGGGAGACCTACGAGCAGTACTTC. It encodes CASSSWPGTGETYEQYF.

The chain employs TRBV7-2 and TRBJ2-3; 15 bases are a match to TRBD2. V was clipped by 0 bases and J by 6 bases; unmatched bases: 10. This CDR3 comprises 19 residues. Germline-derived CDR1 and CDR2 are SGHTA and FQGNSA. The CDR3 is CASSLAGLAGGSSGDTQYF. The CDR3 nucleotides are TGTGCCAGCAGCTTAGCGGGACTAGCGGGAGGCTCTTCTGGGGATACGCAGTATTTT.

CDR3 nucleotide sequence: TGTGCCAGCAGCGGAACAGGGGAGGAGTCCTACGAGCAGTACTTC. Its translation is CASSGTGEESYEQYF. The chain combines TRBV5-6 with TRBJ2-7, with a possible D match to TRBD1 (7 bases). V was clipped by 4 bases and J by 1 base, with 15 bases between them. From germline, CDR1 is SGHDT and CDR2 YYEEEE. The CDR3 length is 15 residues.

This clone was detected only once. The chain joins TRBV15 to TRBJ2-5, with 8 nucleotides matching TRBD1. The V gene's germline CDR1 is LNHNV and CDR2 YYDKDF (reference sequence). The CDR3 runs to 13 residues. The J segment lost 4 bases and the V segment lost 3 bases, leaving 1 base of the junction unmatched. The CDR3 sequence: CATSSRGLETQYF. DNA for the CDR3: TGTGCCACCAGCAGCAGGGGGCTAGAGACCCAGTACTTC.

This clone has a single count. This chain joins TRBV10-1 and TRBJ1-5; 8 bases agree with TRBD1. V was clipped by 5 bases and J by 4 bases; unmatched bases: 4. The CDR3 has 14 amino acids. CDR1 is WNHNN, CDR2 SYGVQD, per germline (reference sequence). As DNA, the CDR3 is TGCGCCAGCAGTTTGACAGGGGAAAATCAGCCCCAGCATTTT. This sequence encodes CASSLTGENQPQHF.

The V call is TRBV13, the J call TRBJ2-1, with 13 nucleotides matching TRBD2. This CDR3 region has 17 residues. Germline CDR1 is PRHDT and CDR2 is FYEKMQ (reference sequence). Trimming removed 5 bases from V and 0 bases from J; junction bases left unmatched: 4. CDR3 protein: CASSPRTSGSSYNEQFF. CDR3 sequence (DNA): TGTGCCAGCAGCCCCCGGACTAGCGGGAGCTCCTACAATGAGCAGTTCTTC.

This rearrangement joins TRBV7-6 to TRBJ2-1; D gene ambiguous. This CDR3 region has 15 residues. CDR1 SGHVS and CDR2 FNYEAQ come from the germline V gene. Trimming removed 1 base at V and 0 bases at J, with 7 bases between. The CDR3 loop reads CASSLEPDSYNEQFF. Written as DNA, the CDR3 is TGTGCCAGCAGCTTAGAGCCAGACTCCTACAATGAGCAGTTCTTC.

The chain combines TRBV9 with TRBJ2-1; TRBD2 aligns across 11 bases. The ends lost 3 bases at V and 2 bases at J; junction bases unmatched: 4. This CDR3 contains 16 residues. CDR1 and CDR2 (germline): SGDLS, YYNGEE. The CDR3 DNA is TGTGCCAGCAGCGCCTTAGCGGGAGGGCCCTACAATGAGCAGTTCTTC. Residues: CASSALAGGPYNEQFF. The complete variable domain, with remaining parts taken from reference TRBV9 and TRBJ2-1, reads DSGVTQTPKHLITATGQRVTLRCSPRSGDLSVYWYQQSLDQGLQFLIQYYNGEERAKGNILERFSAQQFPDLHSELNLSSLELGDSALYFCASSALAGGPYNEQFFGPGTRLTVL.

Here the CDR3 DNA reads TGCGCCAGCAGCTTAGGGGTAGAGGGTTTCACCGGGGAGCTGTTTTTT. It encodes CASSLGVEGFTGELFF. The chain is built from TRBV5-1 and TRBJ2-2; D assignment may be TRBD1 or TRBD2 (5 bases each). The CDR3 is 16 residues long. The V gene lost 2 bases and the J gene lost 4 bases, with 15 bases spanning the gap. Germline V gene sequence: CDR1 SGHRS, CDR2 YFSETQ.

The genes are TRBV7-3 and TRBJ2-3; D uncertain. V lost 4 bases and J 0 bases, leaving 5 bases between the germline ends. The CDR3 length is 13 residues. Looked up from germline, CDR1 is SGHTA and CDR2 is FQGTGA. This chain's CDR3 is CASSSQSTDTQYF. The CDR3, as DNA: TGTGCCAGCAGCTCACAGAGCACAGATACGCAGTATTTT.

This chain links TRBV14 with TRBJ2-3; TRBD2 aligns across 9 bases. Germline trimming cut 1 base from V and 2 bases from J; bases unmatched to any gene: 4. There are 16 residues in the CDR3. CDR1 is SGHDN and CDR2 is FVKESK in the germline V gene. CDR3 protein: CASSQGGGGATDTQYF. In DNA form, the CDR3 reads TGTGCCAGCAGCCAAGGTGGCGGGGGGGCCACAGATACGCAGTATTTT.

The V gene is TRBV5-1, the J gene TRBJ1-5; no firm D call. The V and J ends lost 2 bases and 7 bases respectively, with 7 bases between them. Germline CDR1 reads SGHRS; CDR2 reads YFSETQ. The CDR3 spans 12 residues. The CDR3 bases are TGCGCCAGCAGCTTCTCAGGCCAGCCCCAGCATTTT. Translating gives CASSFSGQPQHF. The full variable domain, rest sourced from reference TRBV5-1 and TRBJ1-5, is KAGVTQTPRYLIKTRGQQVTLSCSPISGHRSVSWYQQTPGQGLQFLFEYFSETQRNKGNFPGRFSGRQFSNSRSEMNVSTLELGDSALYLCASSFSGQPQHFGDGTRLSIL.

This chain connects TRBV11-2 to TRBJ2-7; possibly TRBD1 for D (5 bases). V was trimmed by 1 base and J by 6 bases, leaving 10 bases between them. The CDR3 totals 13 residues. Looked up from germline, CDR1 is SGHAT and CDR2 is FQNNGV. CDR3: CASSLGGGAEQYF. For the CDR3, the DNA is TGTGCCAGCAGCTTAGGAGGTGGGGCCGAGCAGTACTTC. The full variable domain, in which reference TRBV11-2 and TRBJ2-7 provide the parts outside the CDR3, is EAGVAQSPRYKIIEKRQSVAFWCNPISGHATLYWYQQILGQGPKLLIQFQNNGVVDDSQLPKDRFSAERLKGVDSTLKIQPAKLEDSAVYLCASSLGGGAEQYFGPGTRLTVT.

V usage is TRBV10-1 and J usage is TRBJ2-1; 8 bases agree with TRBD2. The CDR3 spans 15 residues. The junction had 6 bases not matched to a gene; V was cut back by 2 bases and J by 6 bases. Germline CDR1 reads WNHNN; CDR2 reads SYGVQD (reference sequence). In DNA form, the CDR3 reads TGCGCCAGCAGTGAGGCCGGGGGACTAGGCAATGAGCAGTTCTTC. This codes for CASSEAGGLGNEQFF.

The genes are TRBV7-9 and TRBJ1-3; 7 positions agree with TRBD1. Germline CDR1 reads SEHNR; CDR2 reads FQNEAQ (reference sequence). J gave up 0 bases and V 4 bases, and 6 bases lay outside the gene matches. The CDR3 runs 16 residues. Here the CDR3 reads CASSSGTENSGNTIYF. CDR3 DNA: TGTGCCAGCAGCTCCGGGACAGAAAACTCTGGAAACACCATATATTTT.

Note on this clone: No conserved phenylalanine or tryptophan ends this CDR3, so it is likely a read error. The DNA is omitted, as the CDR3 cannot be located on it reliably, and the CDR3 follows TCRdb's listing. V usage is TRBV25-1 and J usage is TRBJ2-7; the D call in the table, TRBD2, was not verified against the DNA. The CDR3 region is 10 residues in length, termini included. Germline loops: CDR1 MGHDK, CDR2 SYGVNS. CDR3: CASSGRPRVD.

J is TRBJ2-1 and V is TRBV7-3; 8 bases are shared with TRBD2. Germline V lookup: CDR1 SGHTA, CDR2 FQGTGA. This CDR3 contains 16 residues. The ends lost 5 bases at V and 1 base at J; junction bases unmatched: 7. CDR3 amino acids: CASSAIAGTSYNEQFF. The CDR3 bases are TGTGCCAGCAGCGCTATAGCGGGAACGTCCTACAATGAGCAGTTCTTC.

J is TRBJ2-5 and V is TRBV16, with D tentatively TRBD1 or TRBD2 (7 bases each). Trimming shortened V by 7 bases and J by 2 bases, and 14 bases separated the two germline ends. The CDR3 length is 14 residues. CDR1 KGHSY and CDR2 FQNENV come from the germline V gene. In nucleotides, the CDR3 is TGTGCCAGCACCTCAGGGGGGGTTCAAGAGACCCAGTACTTC. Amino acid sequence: CASTSGGVQETQYF.

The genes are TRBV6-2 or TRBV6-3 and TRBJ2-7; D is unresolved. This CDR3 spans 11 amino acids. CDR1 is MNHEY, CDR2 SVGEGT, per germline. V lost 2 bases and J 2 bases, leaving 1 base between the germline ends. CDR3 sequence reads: CASSYAYEQYF. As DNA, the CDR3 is TGTGCCAGCAGTTACGCCTACGAGCAGTACTTC.

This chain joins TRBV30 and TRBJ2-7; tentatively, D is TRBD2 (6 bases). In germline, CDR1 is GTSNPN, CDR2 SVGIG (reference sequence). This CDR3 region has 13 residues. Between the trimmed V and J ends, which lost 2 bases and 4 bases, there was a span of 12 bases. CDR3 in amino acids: CAWSRGGIYEQYF. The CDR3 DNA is TGTGCCTGGAGTAGGGGAGGCATATACGAGCAGTACTTC. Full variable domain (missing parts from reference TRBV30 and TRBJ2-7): SQTIHQWPATLVQPVGSPLSLECTVEGTSNPNLYWYRQAAGRGLQLLFYSVGIGQISSEVPQNLSASRPQDRQFILSSKKLLLSDSGFYLCAWSRGGIYEQYFGPGTRLTVT.

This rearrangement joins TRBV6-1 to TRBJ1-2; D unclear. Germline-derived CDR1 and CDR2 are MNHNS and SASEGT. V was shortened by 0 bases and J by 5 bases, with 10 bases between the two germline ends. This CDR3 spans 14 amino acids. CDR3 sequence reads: CASSEAGGGYGYTF. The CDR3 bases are TGTGCCAGCAGTGAAGCGGGCGGAGGGTATGGCTACACCTTC.

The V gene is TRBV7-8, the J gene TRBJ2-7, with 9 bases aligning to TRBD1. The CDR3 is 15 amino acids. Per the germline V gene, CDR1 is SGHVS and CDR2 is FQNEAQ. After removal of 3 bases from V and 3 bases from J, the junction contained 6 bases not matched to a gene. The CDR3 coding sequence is TGTGCCAGCAGCTTGGCTGGACAGGGGAGCTACGAGCAGTACTTC. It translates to CASSLAGQGSYEQYF.

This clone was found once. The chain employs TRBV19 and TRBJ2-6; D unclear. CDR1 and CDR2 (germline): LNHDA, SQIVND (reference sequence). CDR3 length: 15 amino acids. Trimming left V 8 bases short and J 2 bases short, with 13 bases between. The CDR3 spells CASSGWATGANVLTF. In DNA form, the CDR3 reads TGTGCCAGTTCCGGATGGGCCACTGGGGCCAACGTCCTGACTTTC. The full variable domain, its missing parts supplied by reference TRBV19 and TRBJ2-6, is DGGITQSPKYLFRKEGQNVTLSCEQNLNHDAMYWYRQDPGQGLRLIYYSQIVNDFQKGDIAEGYSVSREKKESFPLTVTSAQKNPTAFYLCASSGWATGANVLTFGAGSRLTVL.

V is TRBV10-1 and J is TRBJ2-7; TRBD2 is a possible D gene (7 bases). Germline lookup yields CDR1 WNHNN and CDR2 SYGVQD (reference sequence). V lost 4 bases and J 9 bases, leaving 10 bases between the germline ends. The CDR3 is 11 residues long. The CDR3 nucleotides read TGCGCCAGCAGTGCGGCGGGGGCGCAGTACTTC. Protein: CASSAAGAQYF.

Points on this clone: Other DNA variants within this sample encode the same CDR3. In DNA, the CDR3 is TGTGCCAGTAGTCCAAGCAATCAGCCCCAGCATTTT. This translates into CASSPSNQPQHF. V is TRBV19 and J is TRBJ1-5; D call uncertain. Germline CDR1 LNHDA, CDR2 SQIVND (reference sequence). Trimming removed 5 bases at V and 1 base at J, with 3 bases between. The CDR3 totals 12 residues.

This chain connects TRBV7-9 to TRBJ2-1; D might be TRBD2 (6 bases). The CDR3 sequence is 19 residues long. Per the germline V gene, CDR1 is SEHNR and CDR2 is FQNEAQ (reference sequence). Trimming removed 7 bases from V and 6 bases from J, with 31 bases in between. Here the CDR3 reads CASTGVALNSAPSVNEQFF. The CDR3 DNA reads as TGTGCCAGCACGGGGGTTGCCCTCAACAGCGCCCCTTCGGTCAATGAGCAGTTCTTC.

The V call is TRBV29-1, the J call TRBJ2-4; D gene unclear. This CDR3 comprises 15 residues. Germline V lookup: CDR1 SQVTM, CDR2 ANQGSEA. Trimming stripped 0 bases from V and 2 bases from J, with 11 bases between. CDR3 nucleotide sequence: TGCAGCGTTGAAGATATTGGGTCTTCCAAAAACATTCAGTACTTC. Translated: CSVEDIGSSKNIQYF.

CDR3 coding DNA: TGTGCCAGCAGCTTGGGCGCGGGAGGTTGGGGGCAAACGCAGTATTTT. This translates into CASSLGAGGWGQTQYF. The V and J genes are TRBV5-6 and TRBJ2-3, with TRBD2 matching over 8 bases. The CDR3 loop spans 16 amino acids. CDR1 and CDR2 from the germline V gene are SGHDT and YYEEEE. V was clipped by 0 bases and J by 9 bases; unmatched bases: 12.